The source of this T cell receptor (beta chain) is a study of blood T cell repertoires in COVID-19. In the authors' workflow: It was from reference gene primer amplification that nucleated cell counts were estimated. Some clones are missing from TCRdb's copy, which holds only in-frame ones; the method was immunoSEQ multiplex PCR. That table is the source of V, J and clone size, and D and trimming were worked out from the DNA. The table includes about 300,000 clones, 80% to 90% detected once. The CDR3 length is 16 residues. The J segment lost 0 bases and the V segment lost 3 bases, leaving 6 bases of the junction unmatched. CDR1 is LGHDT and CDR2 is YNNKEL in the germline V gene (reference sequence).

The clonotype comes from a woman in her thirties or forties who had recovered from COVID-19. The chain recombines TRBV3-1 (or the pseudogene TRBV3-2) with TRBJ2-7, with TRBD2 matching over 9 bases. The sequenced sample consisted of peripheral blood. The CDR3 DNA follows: TGTGCCAGCAGCCATCAAGCGGGGGGCCACTCCTACGAGCAGTACTTC. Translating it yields CASSHQAGGHSYEQYF.